The clone carrying this TCR beta chain was counted a single time. The antigen is unknown. 60 Vbeta and 13 Jbeta primers were used in PCR. Original analysis: Roughly 81 million unique TCR beta chains, 9 million to 11 million shared, were counted in a later analysis. Sequenced by immunoSEQ multiplex PCR; TCRdb stores in-frame clones only, minus some. V, J and clone size derive from that table, while D and trimming were established from the DNA sequence. The sample holds roughly 100,000 clones, approximately 66% seen once. This entry comes from a study of cytomegalovirus exposure and HLA in healthy donors. Germline trimming cut 3 bases from V and 7 bases from J; bases unmatched to any gene: 9. From germline, CDR1 is ENHRY and CDR2 SYGVKD. CDR3 length equals 15 residues. General study results and limits: Sequencing artifact likely explains a cluster of highly shared sequence variants.

The chain recombines TRBV10-3 with TRBJ1-2, with 9 nucleotides matching TRBD1. Sequencing was carried out using PBMCs. The sequence came from a woman in her forties or fifties in good health and CMV-seronegative. This CDR3 reads CAISDLGQGNVGYTF. The CDR3 DNA reads TGTGCCATCAGTGATTTGGGACAGGGTAATGTTGGCTACACCTTC.